A single sample is the source of the 3 T cell receptor beta chains below, sequenced in a study of T cell responses to AZD1222 COVID-19 vaccine. Sequencing was performed with immunoSEQ multiplex PCR; in TCRdb, only in-frame clones are kept and a portion is missing. The sample consists of roughly 200,000 clones, approximately 92% of them appearing once. The sequences come from peripheral blood, collected on day 0 of AZD1222 vaccination. The receptors were gathered from an adult in good health.

V usage is TRBV5-1 and J usage is TRBJ1-1, with 7 positions matching TRBD1. The CDR3 has 14 residues. CDR1 is SGHRS and CDR2 is YFSETQ in the germline V gene. Trimming removed 0 bases from V and 1 base from J; junction bases left unmatched: 0. The CDR3 DNA sequence: TGCGCCAGCAGCTTGGCAGGGGGGAACACTGAAGCTTTCTTT. Amino acid sequence: CASSLAGGNTEAFF.

The chain is built from TRBV7-7 and TRBJ2-1, with 10 bases aligning to TRBD2. Germline CDR1 reads SSHAT; CDR2 reads FNYEAQ (reference sequence). The CDR3 covers 15 residues. The V segment lost 4 bases and the J segment 5 bases; nucleotides outside the gene matches: 5. In nucleotides, the CDR3 is TGTGCCAGCAGCTCCACTAGCGGGGACCACAATGAGCAGTTCTTC. Translating gives CASSSTSGDHNEQFF.

J is TRBJ2-7 and V is TRBV12-3 or TRBV12-4; D gene ambiguous. V gave up 6 bases and J gave up 6 bases, with 12 bases separating them. The CDR3 spans 12 residues. CDR3 residues: CASSRVRPEQYF. CDR3 DNA: TGTGCCAGCAGCCGAGTAAGGCCCGAGCAGTACTTC.